This passage covers 27 T cell receptor beta chains from one sample sequenced in a study of beta chain features in type 1 diabetes. Study results and caveats: All four CD4+ subsets of Type 1 diabetes patients contained TCRB CDR3s that were moderately but significantly shorter.

Expressed TCRB transcripts were sequenced because the isolated RNA had all been reverse transcribed beforehand. The protocol was immunoSEQ multiplex PCR, while the TCRdb copy is restricted to in-frame clones and leaves out a portion. The sample consists of 300,000 to 350,000 clones, about 14% of them appearing once. For these receptors, no antigen is known. The sample taken for sequencing was naive CD4+ T cells from blood. These receptors were taken from a woman aged 18-30 years with type 1 diabetes.

This clone showed up just a few times. The rearrangement uses TRBV30 and TRBJ2-3, with 7 bases matching TRBD2. V lost 8 bases, J lost 1 base, and 12 bases stayed unmatched. Germline CDR1 is GTSNPN and CDR2 is SVGIG (reference sequence). The CDR3 totals 15 residues. CDR3 amino acids: CAAQGRAGRTDTQYF. CDR3 in DNA: TGTGCCGCACAAGGGAGGGCGGGCCGCACAGATACGCAGTATTTT. Full variable domain (remainder filled in from reference TRBV30 and TRBJ2-3): SQTIHQWPATLVQPVGSPLSLECTVEGTSNPNLYWYRQAAGRGLQLLFYSVGIGQISSEVPQNLSASRPQDRQFILSSKKLLLSDSGFYLCAAQGRAGRTDTQYFGPGTRLTVL.

This clone turned up a few times. The chain couples TRBV6-6 to TRBJ2-7, with TRBD2 identical over 7 bases. This CDR3 is 15 amino acids long. After removal of 4 bases from V and 0 bases from J, the junction contained 6 bases not matched to a gene. The germline V gene encodes CDR1 MNHNY and CDR2 SVGAGI (reference sequence). CDR3 protein: CASSLLAGSSYEQYF. As DNA, the CDR3 is TGTGCCAGCAGTTTATTAGCGGGTAGCTCCTACGAGCAGTACTTC.

The chain uses TRBV5-4 and TRBJ2-1; D is possibly TRBD1 (6 bases). CDR1 and CDR2 (germline): SGHNT, YYREEE (reference sequence). The CDR3 spans 16 residues. Trimming removed 3 bases at V and 3 bases at J, with 16 bases between. The CDR3 nucleotides read TGTGCCAGCAGCTCGCCGGCAGGGGTAGACTACAATGAGCAGTTCTTC. It is translated as CASSSPAGVDYNEQFF. The entire variable domain, with the rest obtained from reference TRBV5-4 and TRBJ2-1, is as follows: ETGVTQSPTHLIKTRGQQVTLRCSSQSGHNTVSWYQQALGQGPQFIFQYYREEENGRGNFPPRFSGLQFPNYSSELNVNALELDDSALYLCASSSPAGVDYNEQFFGPGTRLTVL.

This clone was counted a few times. The chain carries TRBV27 and TRBJ2-3; no definite D call. The CDR3 is 14 residues long. Trimming left V 5 bases short and J 0 bases short, with 9 bases between. The germline gives CDR1 MNHEY, CDR2 SMNVEV (reference sequence). The CDR3 is CASSTWASTDTQYF. The CDR3 region has the DNA TGTGCCAGCAGTACTTGGGCTAGCACAGATACGCAGTATTTT.

CDR3 sequence reads: CASSPLLAYQETQYF. CDR3 DNA: TGTGCCAGCAGCCCTCTTCTAGCGTACCAAGAGACCCAGTACTTC. The V gene is TRBV7-7, the J gene TRBJ2-5, with D perhaps matching TRBD2 (6 bases). The V end was cut by 5 bases, the J end by 0 bases, with 13 bases between. The CDR3 has 15 residues. The germline CDR1 and CDR2 sequences are SSHAT and FNYEAQ (reference sequence). The variable domain in full, with the rest retrieved from reference TRBV7-7 and TRBJ2-5, is GAGVSQSPRYKVTKRGQDVTLRCDPISSHATLYWYQQALGQGPEFLTYFNYEAQPDKSGLPSDRFSAERPEGSISTLTIQRTEQRDSAMYRCASSPLLAYQETQYFGPGTRLLVL.

A few counts support this clone. The gene calls are TRBV2 and TRBJ2-7, with D perhaps matching TRBD1 (5 bases). The CDR3 length is 13 residues. V was shortened by 4 bases and J by 5 bases, with 12 bases between the two germline ends. Germline loops: CDR1 SNHLY, CDR2 FYNNEI. CDR3 DNA: TGTGCCAGCAGTGGTCAGGGTTTCCACGAGCAGTACTTC. Protein product: CASSGQGFHEQYF.

The chain has TRBV6-5 and TRBJ1-5, with TRBD1 matching over 7 bases. Germline loops: CDR1 MNHEY, CDR2 SVGAGI. V dropped 5 bases and J dropped 7; count of bases not matched to a gene: 8. This CDR3 region has 14 residues. CDR3 amino acids: CASSKNDRDQPQHF. As DNA, the CDR3 is TGTGCCAGCAGTAAAAACGACAGGGACCAGCCCCAGCATTTT.

CDR3 residues: CASSLAGSYNEQFF. The CDR3, as DNA: TGTGCCAGCAGCCTAGCGGGCTCCTACAATGAGCAGTTCTTC. The chain couples TRBV11-2 to TRBJ2-1; 8 bases agree with TRBD2. V lost 5 bases and J lost 0; bases outside the gene matches: 0. The CDR3 loop spans 14 amino acids. Germline V gene lookup returns CDR1 SGHAT and CDR2 FQNNGV.

This clone was counted between two and nine times. The rearrangement links TRBV2 to TRBJ1-5; D unclear. Germline lookup yields CDR1 SNHLY and CDR2 FYNNEI. The length of the CDR3 is 17 residues. Trimming stripped 2 bases from V and 3 bases from J, with 17 bases between. DNA of the CDR3: TGTGCCAGCAGTGAACGGAAATGGGAGGGCCTCAATCAGCCCCAGCATTTT. Its protein is CASSERKWEGLNQPQHF. Full variable domain (rest looked up from reference TRBV2 and TRBJ1-5): EPEVTQTPSHQVTQMGQEVILRCVPISNHLYFYWYRQILGQKVEFLVSFYNNEISEKSEIFDDQFSVERPDGSNFTLKIRSTKLEDSAMYFCASSERKWEGLNQPQHFGDGTRLSIL.

This clone has a handful of counts. The CDR3 reads CAWTHGTSFGEQYF. The CDR3 nucleotides are TGTGCCTGGACCCACGGGACTTCGTTCGGGGAGCAGTACTTC. The chain recombines TRBV30 with TRBJ2-7; D possibly corresponds to TRBD2 (6 bases). Germline V gene lookup returns CDR1 GTSNPN and CDR2 SVGIG (reference sequence). The CDR3 consists of 14 residues. V was trimmed by 4 bases and J by 7 bases, leaving 20 bases between them.

In this sample, this clone turned up a few times. This rearrangement joins TRBV11-2 to TRBJ2-1, with 9 positions matching TRBD2. V gave up 5 bases and J gave up 6 bases; unmatched junction bases: 8. Per the germline V gene, CDR1 is SGHAT and CDR2 is FQNNGV. The CDR3 runs 15 residues. The CDR3 sequence is CASSVQREVGNEQFF. CDR3 sequence (DNA): TGTGCCAGCAGCGTTCAGCGGGAGGTGGGCAATGAGCAGTTCTTC.

V gene TRBV2 combines with J gene TRBJ1-4; 11 nucleotides match TRBD1. Germline trimming cut 1 base from V and 7 bases from J; bases unmatched to any gene: 2. The CDR3 spans 15 residues. Germline-derived CDR1 and CDR2 are SNHLY and FYNNEI. This CDR3 reads CASSEGTGGPEKLFF. The CDR3 DNA is TGTGCCAGCAGTGAAGGGACAGGGGGCCCTGAAAAACTGTTTTTT.

The chain combines TRBV28 with TRBJ2-7, with 11 nucleotides matching TRBD2. In germline, CDR1 is MDHEN, CDR2 SYDVKM. J gave up 4 bases and V 3 bases, and 2 bases lay outside the gene matches. This CDR3 is built from 14 residues. The CDR3: CASSLGTSGYEQYV. The DNA for the CDR3 is TGTGCCAGCAGTTTGGGGACTAGCGGATACGAGCAGTACGTC.

The chain is built from TRBV19 and TRBJ2-1, with D possibly being TRBD2 (6 bases). Trimming stripped 5 bases from V and 2 bases from J, with 16 bases between. The CDR3 is made up of 16 amino acids. Germline V gives CDR1 LNHDA, CDR2 SQIVND (reference sequence). CDR3 sequence reads: CASSLRLAPPYNEQFF. The CDR3 region has the DNA TGTGCCAGTAGTCTCCGCCTAGCGCCCCCCTACAATGAGCAGTTCTTC.

The rearrangement links TRBV27 to TRBJ2-3; TRBD2 is a possible D gene (6 bases). CDR3 size: 12 residues. The germline gives CDR1 MNHEY, CDR2 SMNVEV (reference sequence). DNA of the CDR3: TGTGCAACCAAAAGGAGCGGGGATACGCAGTATTTT. It is translated as CATKRSGDTQYF.

This clone showed up just a few times. The chain joins TRBV19 to TRBJ1-2, with D possibly matching TRBD1 (5 bases). The length of the CDR3 is 13 residues. CDR1 is LNHDA, CDR2 SQIVND, per germline (reference sequence). Trimming pared 11 bases from V and 2 bases from J, leaving 15 bases between. CDR3 loop: CASEGRENYGYTF. Written as DNA, the CDR3 is TGTGCCTCCGAGGGGAGGGAAAACTATGGCTACACCTTC.

The gene calls are TRBV28 and TRBJ2-2, with D tentatively TRBD2 (6 bases). This CDR3 region has 14 residues. V lost 10 bases to trimming and J lost 2 bases, with 14 bases between them. Germline-derived CDR1 and CDR2 are MDHEN and SYDVKM. The CDR3 loop reads CATQGGPNTGELFF. The CDR3 DNA reads TGTGCCACCCAAGGAGGGCCCAACACCGGGGAGCTGTTTTTT.

The chain combines TRBV10-3 with TRBJ2-5, with 13 nucleotides matching TRBD2. V lost 4 bases to trimming and J lost 4 bases; unmatched junction nucleotides: 0. Germline V lookup: CDR1 ENHRY, CDR2 SYGVKD. The CDR3 has 14 amino acids. CDR3 in amino acids: CAISGTSGRETQYF. The DNA for the CDR3 is TGTGCCATCAGTGGGACTAGCGGGAGAGAGACCCAGTACTTC.

This clone was seen only a few times. V gene TRBV25-1 combines with J gene TRBJ2-1; a weak D match, TRBD1 (5 bases). V was cut by 2 bases and J by 8 bases, with 10 bases left in between. In germline, CDR1 is MGHDK, CDR2 SYGVNS. CDR3 length equals 13 residues. CDR3 residues: CASSEGARDEQFF. CDR3 sequence (DNA): TGTGCCAGCAGTGAAGGGGCAAGAGATGAGCAGTTCTTC.

The table lists this clone with a few counts. Germline is not matched at one junction end, which may reflect a read error. The chain carries TRBV7-2 and TRBJ2-3, with TRBD2 matching over 9 bases. The germline V gene encodes CDR1 SGHTA and CDR2 FQGNSA. This CDR3 contains 15 residues. The CDR3 DNA reads as TGTGCCAGCAGCCTAGCGGGGAGAAGCTCAGATACGCAGTATTTT. It translates to CASSLAGRSSDTQYF. Variable domain in full (rest from reference TRBV7-2 and TRBJ2-3): GAGVSQSPSNKVTEKGKDVELRCDPISGHTALYWYRQSLGQGLEFLIYFQGNSAPDKSGLPSDRFSAERTGGSVSTLTIQRTQQEDSAVYLCASSLAGRSSDTQYFGPGTRLTVL.

V gene TRBV9 combines with J gene TRBJ2-3; 11 nucleotides agree with TRBD2. Germline CDR1 and CDR2: SGDLS and YYNGEE. V was clipped by 4 bases and J by 4 bases; unmatched bases: 11. This CDR3 has 17 residues. CDR3 nucleotide sequence: TGTGCCAGCAGCTCCGCCGGGACTAGCGGCCTCCCAGATACGCAGTATTTT. It translates to CASSSAGTSGLPDTQYF.

In its sample, this clone was seen a few times. The chain employs TRBV13 and TRBJ2-1; D is perhaps TRBD2 (7 bases). The CDR3 has 15 residues. Trimming stripped 7 bases from V and 5 bases from J, with 18 bases between. Germline V gives CDR1 PRHDT, CDR2 FYEKMQ (reference sequence). CDR3 nucleotide sequence: TGTGCCAGCATCGCCCGGGGGGCGCAGGACAATGAGCAGTTCTTC. It codes for CASIARGAQDNEQFF.

This clone was observed a few times. The chain combines TRBV18 with TRBJ2-5; maybe TRBD2 (6 bases). The CDR3 has 15 amino acids. Per germline, CDR1 KGHSH and CDR2 LQKENI. The V end lost 3 bases, the J end lost 5 bases, and 16 bases lay between the germline ends. CDR3 nucleotides: TGTGCCAGCTCACCTCCGGGACTCCAGCGGGAGACCCAGTACTTC. It is translated as CASSPPGLQRETQYF.

Only one count was recorded for this clone. The chain joins TRBV28 to TRBJ2-1; D might be TRBD2 (6 bases). Germline lookup yields CDR1 MDHEN and CDR2 SYDVKM. CDR3 size: 16 residues. V shed 2 bases and J shed 3 bases, with 14 bases lying between them. CDR3 loop: CASSLPPPTSYNEQFF. The CDR3 nucleotides are TGTGCCAGCAGTTTACCCCCCCCGACTAGCTACAATGAGCAGTTCTTC.

There are a few counts of this clone. This chain connects TRBV5-1 to TRBJ2-6, with D tentatively TRBD2 (5 bases). Trimming took 5 bases from V and 2 from J, leaving 11 bases between them. Germline CDR1 and CDR2: SGHRS and YFSETQ. The CDR3 spans 15 residues. The CDR3 loop reads CASRAPGTGANVLTF. The CDR3 DNA follows: TGCGCCAGCAGGGCCCCGGGGACTGGGGCCAACGTCCTGACTTTC.

This clone turned up a few times. The sample has other DNA sequences that encode this CDR3 too. The rearrangement joins TRBV9 to TRBJ1-2; D might be TRBD1 (5 bases). CDR3 length: 15 amino acids. V was shortened by 0 bases and J by 0 bases, with 9 bases between the two germline ends. Germline V CDR1 and CDR2: SGDLS, YYNGEE. The CDR3 sequence: CASSVGQGANYGYTF. The CDR3 region has the DNA TGTGCCAGCAGCGTAGGCCAGGGCGCTAACTATGGCTACACCTTC.

The CDR3 DNA reads as TGTGCCAGTAGTTCCCGGGACAGAGCTTTCACCGGGGAGCTGTTTTTT. Encoded protein: CASSSRDRAFTGELFF. This chain uses TRBV19 with TRBJ2-2, with TRBD1 matching 7 bases. Germline V gene data show CDR1 as LNHDA and CDR2 as SQIVND (reference sequence). Losses at the gene ends were 5 bases for V and 4 bases for J; bases not matched to a gene: 10. The CDR3 sequence is 16 residues long.